This entry lists 22 T cell receptor beta chains sequenced from one sample in a study of identifying expanded T cells in peripheral blood. This table comes from immunoSEQ multiplex PCR, and its TCRdb copy is limited to in-frame clones, with some not included. The sample lists 100,000 to 150,000 clones; 86% were seen once. Sample: blood. The receptors shown here come from a person aged 18 to 75 in good health.

V usage is TRBV5-1 and J usage is TRBJ1-2; D perhaps matches TRBD1 (6 bases). CDR3 size: 15 residues. V was pared by 0 bases and J by 8 bases, with 17 bases between. Germline V gene lookup returns CDR1 SGHRS and CDR2 YFSETQ. The CDR3, as DNA: TGCGCCAGCAGCTTGGAGACCAGGGGATTATTGGGCTACACCTTC. Translating it yields CASSLETRGLLGYTF. The full variable domain, completed using reference TRBV5-1 and TRBJ1-2, is KAGVTQTPRYLIKTRGQQVTLSCSPISGHRSVSWYQQTPGQGLQFLFEYFSETQRNKGNFPGRFSGRQFSNSRSEMNVSTLELGDSALYLCASSLETRGLLGYTFGSGTRLTVV.

The chain couples TRBV6-5 to TRBJ2-4; D is tentatively TRBD1 or TRBD2 (5 bases each). The CDR3 has 16 residues. Trimming stripped 0 bases from V and 1 base from J, with 10 bases between. CDR1 and CDR2 from the germline V gene are MNHEY and SVGAGI. The CDR3 bases are TGTGCCAGCAGTTACTCTCTGGGGGAGGCCAAAAACATTCAGTACTTC. Its translation is CASSYSLGEAKNIQYF.

This clone has only one observation. The chain is built from TRBV7-3 and TRBJ2-2; D is unclear. The germline V and J ends were trimmed by 1 base and 7 bases, with 7 bases remaining between them. Germline V lookup: CDR1 SGHTA, CDR2 FQGTGA. This CDR3 comprises 13 residues. CDR3 loop: CASSLMGVGELFF. CDR3 nucleotides: TGTGCCAGCAGCTTAATGGGTGTCGGGGAGCTGTTTTTT.

The chain carries TRBV2 and TRBJ2-3; 7 bases align to TRBD1. CDR3 size: 15 residues. In germline, CDR1 is SNHLY, CDR2 FYNNEI. V lost 6 bases, J lost 4 bases, and 10 bases stayed unmatched. The CDR3 loop reads CASRTDRDSADTQYF. In DNA, the CDR3 is TGTGCCAGCAGAACAGACAGGGATTCTGCAGATACGCAGTATTTT.

The genes are TRBV27 and TRBJ2-7, with 7 bases matching TRBD1. The V and J ends lost 5 bases and 4 bases, in that order; junction bases with no gene match: 8. The CDR3 is 14 residues long. The germline CDR1 and CDR2 sequences are MNHEY and SMNVEV (reference sequence). The CDR3 spells CASSPVTGLYEQYF. The CDR3 DNA reads as TGTGCCAGCAGTCCCGTGACAGGGTTGTACGAGCAGTACTTC.

The V and J genes are TRBV4-2 and TRBJ2-1; the match to TRBD2 covers 8 bases. The CDR3 runs 17 residues. V dropped 4 bases and J dropped 2; count of bases not matched to a gene: 10. The germline CDR1 and CDR2 sequences are LGHNA and YNFKEQ. CDR3 sequence reads: CASSLTFVSGTYNEQFF. For the CDR3, the DNA is TGTGCCAGCAGCCTGACTTTTGTTAGCGGGACCTACAATGAGCAGTTCTTC.

The chain recombines TRBV4-2 with TRBJ2-1; a possible D gene is TRBD1 (5 bases). Germline lookup yields CDR1 LGHNA and CDR2 YNFKEQ. V lost 0 bases and J 8 bases, leaving 8 bases between the germline ends. The CDR3 runs to 13 residues. The CDR3 spells CASSQESRDEQFF. The CDR3, as DNA: TGTGCCAGCAGCCAAGAGAGCAGGGATGAGCAGTTCTTC.

The rearrangement uses TRBV5-8 and TRBJ1-1, with D possibly TRBD1 on 5 matching bases. CDR3 length: 13 amino acids. The germline V and J ends were trimmed by 0 bases and 3 bases, with 6 bases remaining between them. Looked up from germline, CDR1 is SGHTS and CDR2 is YDEGEE. The CDR3 region is CASSLAGDTEAFF. CDR3 coding DNA: TGTGCCAGCAGCTTGGCGGGGGACACTGAAGCTTTCTTT.

Here the CDR3 reads CASSGVDGNTEAFF. DNA for the CDR3: TGCGCCAGCAGCGGGGTGGACGGGAACACTGAAGCTTTCTTT. The chain recombines TRBV5-1 with TRBJ1-1; unclear D gene. The CDR3 extends over 14 amino acids. Per the germline V gene, CDR1 is SGHRS and CDR2 is YFSETQ. With 4 bases removed from V and 1 base from J, the gap between germline ends came to 11 bases.

This chain links TRBV19 with TRBJ2-1; D is possibly TRBD2 (9 bases). V was pared by 4 bases and J by 5 bases, with 27 bases between. Germline CDR1 reads LNHDA; CDR2 reads SQIVND (reference sequence). The CDR3 is 19 amino acids. The CDR3 DNA sequence: TGTGCCAGTAGTAGTAACAGGGGGGTGAGCGGGAGGATGGACAATGAGCAGTTCTTC. Translation: CASSSNRGVSGRMDNEQFF.

The rearrangement joins TRBV30 to TRBJ2-7; 9 bases agree with TRBD1. V shed 2 bases, J shed 5 bases, and the junction held 7 bases outside the gene matches. CDR3 length equals 14 residues. Germline V gene data show CDR1 as GTSNPN and CDR2 as SVGIG (reference sequence). DNA for the CDR3: TGTGCCTGGAGTCCAACCGGGACAGGGAACGAGCAGTACTTC. As protein: CAWSPTGTGNEQYF.

The gene calls are TRBV15 and TRBJ2-1; D unresolved. Germline V gives CDR1 LNHNV, CDR2 YYDKDF (reference sequence). This CDR3 has 16 residues. V lost 1 base and J lost 3, with 13 bases in between. The CDR3 DNA sequence: TGTGCCACCAGCAGAGGATCGGTGGGCAGCTACAATGAGCAGTTCTTC. Amino acid sequence: CATSRGSVGSYNEQFF.

Worth noting for this clone: Other DNA sequences from this sample encode an identical CDR3 as well. J is TRBJ2-7 and V is TRBV18, with TRBD1 as a possible D gene (5 bases). V was pared by 3 bases and J by 4 bases, with 10 bases between. The CDR3 is 13 amino acids. CDR1 KGHSH and CDR2 LQKENI come from the germline V gene. The CDR3 loop is CASSPRQSYEQYF. CDR3 coding DNA: TGTGCCAGCTCACCCCGACAGTCTTACGAGCAGTACTTC.

The sample holds one count of this clone. The chain uses TRBV7-7 and TRBJ2-3; 16 positions match TRBD2. V lost 3 bases to trimming and J lost 1 base; unmatched junction nucleotides: 4. Germline V gene lookup returns CDR1 SSHAT and CDR2 FNYEAQ (reference sequence). The CDR3 runs 18 residues. The CDR3 nucleotides read TGTGCCAGCAGCTTGGGACTAGCGGGAGGGCCAGGCACAGATACGCAGTATTTT. Amino acid sequence: CASSLGLAGGPGTDTQYF.

CDR3 sequence reads: CASHAVTYEQYF. The CDR3 DNA reads TGTGCCAGCCACGCGGTAACCTACGAGCAGTACTTC. The chain couples TRBV6-1 to TRBJ2-7; D uncertain. The CDR3 contains 12 residues. V was cut by 8 bases and J by 2 bases, with 10 bases left in between. Germline V gene lookup returns CDR1 MNHNS and CDR2 SASEGT.

This clone has only one observation. The chain recombines TRBV28 with TRBJ1-2, with D possibly TRBD1 on 5 matching bases. The germline gives CDR1 MDHEN, CDR2 SYDVKM. This CDR3 has 17 amino acids. V was clipped by 3 bases and J by 0 bases, with 17 bases between them. Here the CDR3 reads CASSFAGYTLSNYGYTF. CDR3 in DNA: TGTGCCAGCAGTTTTGCAGGGTATACCCTATCTAACTATGGCTACACCTTC.

V gene TRBV6-5 combines with J gene TRBJ2-3, with 9 bases aligning to TRBD2. The CDR3 length is 14 residues. Looked up from germline, CDR1 is MNHEY and CDR2 is SVGAGI. With 8 bases clipped from V and 9 bases from J, the junction kept 12 bases outside the gene matches. This chain's CDR3 is CASASGTSHATQYF. CDR3 bases: TGTGCCAGCGCCTCCGGGACTAGCCATGCGACGCAGTATTTT.

This rearrangement joins TRBV7-9 to TRBJ2-1; 12 nucleotides align to TRBD2. V lost 5 bases to trimming and J lost 10 bases; unmatched junction nucleotides: 3. The CDR3 has 13 amino acids. Germline CDR1 SEHNR, CDR2 FQNEAQ (reference sequence). In nucleotides, the CDR3 is TGTGCCAGCAGCATGGGACTAGCGGGCGAGCAGTTCTTC. This codes for CASSMGLAGEQFF.

The chain has TRBV7-2 and TRBJ2-7, with 12 nucleotides matching TRBD2. Trimming at V came to 4 bases and at J to 2 bases, leaving 3 bases not matched to a gene. This CDR3 spans 15 amino acids. CDR1 is SGHTA and CDR2 is FQGNSA in the germline V gene. The CDR3 spells CASSSRTSGAYEQYF. The CDR3 nucleotides are TGTGCCAGCAGCTCCCGGACTAGCGGGGCCTACGAGCAGTACTTC.

J is TRBJ1-5 and V is TRBV18; possibly TRBD1 for D (6 bases). This CDR3 is built from 14 residues. The V end lost 4 bases, the J end lost 2 bases, and 9 bases lay between the germline ends. The V gene's germline CDR1 is KGHSH and CDR2 LQKENI. CDR3 sequence: CASSLQGGNQPQHF. The CDR3 DNA is TGTGCCAGCTCACTACAGGGTGGCAATCAGCCCCAGCATTTT.

This chain uses TRBV9 with TRBJ2-5; D tentatively reads TRBD1 or TRBD2 (5 bases each). The CDR3 covers 14 residues. Germline V lookup: CDR1 SGDLS, CDR2 YYNGEE. V lost 0 bases to trimming and J lost 9 bases, with 15 bases between them. Here the CDR3 DNA reads TGTGCCAGCAGCGTAGATCAGTGGGGACCTGCCCAGTACTTC. Residues: CASSVDQWGPAQYF. Supplemented by reference TRBV9 and TRBJ2-5, the full variable domain reads DSGVTQTPKHLITATGQRVTLRCSPRSGDLSVYWYQQSLDQGLQFLIQYYNGEERAKGNILERFSAQQFPDLHSELNLSSLELGDSALYFCASSVDQWGPAQYFGPGTRLLVL.

The rearrangement links TRBV28 to TRBJ2-3, with 11 positions matching TRBD2. The V gene's germline CDR1 is MDHEN and CDR2 SYDVKM. V lost 6 bases to trimming and J lost 3 bases; unmatched junction nucleotides: 5. This CDR3 has 15 amino acids. CDR3 nucleotide sequence: TGTGCCAGCAGCCTAGCGGGAGGAGCGACAGATACGCAGTATTTT. It encodes CASSLAGGATDTQYF.